Listed below are T cell receptor beta chains from one sample, sequenced in a study of blood T cell repertoires in COVID-19. Profiled with immunoSEQ multiplex PCR; TCRdb holds only in-frame clones, not every one. The data hold under 130,000 clones, with 80% to 85% observed a single time. The sequenced sample consisted of peripheral blood. Source of these receptors: a man older than 75 with acute or convalescent COVID-19. Each CDR3 is given with its conserved first and last residue. Each record gives: V gene, J gene, D gene, CDR3 protein, CDR3 DNA. A D gene is named only where the DNA matches it firmly.

>TRBV7-3|TRBJ2-7|.
CASSCPGGNDEQYF
TGTGCCAGCAGCTGCCCGGGGGGCAACGACGAGCAGTACTTC
>TRBV30|TRBJ1-1|TRBD1
CAWTRGKTEAFF
TGTGCCTGGACCAGGGGGAAAACTGAAGCTTTCTTT
>TRBV11-2|TRBJ1-1|TRBD1
CASSLRTGGYTEAFF
TGTGCCAGCAGCTTGCGGACAGGGGGGTACACTGAAGCTTTCTTT
>TRBV6-1|TRBJ2-3|.
CASSVQTSASTDTQYF
TGTGCCAGCAGTGTGCAGACTAGTGCTAGCACAGATACGCAGTATTTT
>TRBV7-3|TRBJ1-1|.
CASSLTGPTGTEAFF
TGTGCCAGCAGCCTGACAGGACCTACGGGAACTGAAGCTTTCTTT
>TRBV30|TRBJ2-5|.
CAWSDTPRVQETQYF
TGTGCCTGGAGTGACACCCCCAGGGTCCAAGAGACCCAGTACTTC
>TRBV28|TRBJ2-6|TRBD2
CASSGLAAYSGANVLTF
TGTGCCAGCAGCGGACTAGCGGCCTACTCTGGGGCCAACGTCCTGACTTTC
>TRBV3-1/TRBV3-2|TRBJ2-7|TRBD2
CASRQGLAGVYEQYF
TGTGCCAGCAGACAAGGACTAGCGGGAGTTTACGAGCAGTACTTC
>TRBV6-5|TRBJ2-1|.
CASSYPSEEQFF
TGTGCCAGCAGTTACCCCAGCGAGGAGCAGTTCTTC
>TRBV14|TRBJ2-1|TRBD2
CASSQALGEAGLYNEQFF
TGTGCCAGCAGCCAAGCTCTAGGAGAAGCGGGGCTTTACAATGAGCAGTTCTTC
>TRBV12-3/TRBV12-4|TRBJ1-4|.
CASSLRANEKLFF
TGTGCCAGCAGTTTAAGAGCTAATGAAAAACTGTTTTTT
>TRBV7-2|TRBJ2-2|.
CASSPRTGELFF
TGTGCCAGCAGCCCCCGTACCGGGGAGCTGTTTTTT